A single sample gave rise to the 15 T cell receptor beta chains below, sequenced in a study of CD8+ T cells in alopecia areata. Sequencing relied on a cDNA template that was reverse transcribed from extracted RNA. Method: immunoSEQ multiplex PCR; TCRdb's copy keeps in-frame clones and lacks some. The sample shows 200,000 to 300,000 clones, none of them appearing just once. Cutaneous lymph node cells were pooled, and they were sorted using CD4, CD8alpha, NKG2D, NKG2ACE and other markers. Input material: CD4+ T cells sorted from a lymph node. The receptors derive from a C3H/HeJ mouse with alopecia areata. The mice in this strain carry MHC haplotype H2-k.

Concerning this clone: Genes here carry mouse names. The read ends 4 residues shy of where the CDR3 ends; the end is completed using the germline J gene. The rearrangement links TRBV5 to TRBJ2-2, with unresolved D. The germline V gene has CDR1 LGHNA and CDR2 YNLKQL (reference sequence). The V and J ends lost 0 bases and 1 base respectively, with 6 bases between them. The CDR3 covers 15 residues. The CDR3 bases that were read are TGTGCCAGCAGCCAAGATCCCAGAAACACCGGG. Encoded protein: CASSQDPRNTG. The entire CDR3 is CASSQDPRNTGQLYF.

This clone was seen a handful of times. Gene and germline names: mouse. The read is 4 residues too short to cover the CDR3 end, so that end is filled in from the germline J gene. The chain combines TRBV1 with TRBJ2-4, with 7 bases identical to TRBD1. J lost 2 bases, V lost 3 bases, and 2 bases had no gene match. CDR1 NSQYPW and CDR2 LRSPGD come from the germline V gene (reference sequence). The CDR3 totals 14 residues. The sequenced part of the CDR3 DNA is TGCACCTGCAGTGCCGGGACAGCTCAAAAC. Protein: CTCSAGTAQN. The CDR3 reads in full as CTCSAGTAQNTLYF. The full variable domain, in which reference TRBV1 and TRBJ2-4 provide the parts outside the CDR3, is VTLLEQNPRWRLVPRGQAVNLRCILKNSQYPWMSWYQQDLQKQLQWLFTLRSPGDKEVKSLPGADYLATRVTDTELRLQVANMSQGRTLYCTCSAGTAQNTLYFGAGTRLSVL.

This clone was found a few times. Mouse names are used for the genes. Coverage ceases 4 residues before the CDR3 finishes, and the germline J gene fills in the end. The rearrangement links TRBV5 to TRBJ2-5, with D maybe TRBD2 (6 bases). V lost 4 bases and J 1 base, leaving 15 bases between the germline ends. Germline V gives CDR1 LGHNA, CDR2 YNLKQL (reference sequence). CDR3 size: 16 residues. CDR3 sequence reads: CASSPRFGGDQDTQYF. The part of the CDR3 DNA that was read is TGTGCCAGCAGCCCAAGATTTGGGGGTGACCAAGAC.

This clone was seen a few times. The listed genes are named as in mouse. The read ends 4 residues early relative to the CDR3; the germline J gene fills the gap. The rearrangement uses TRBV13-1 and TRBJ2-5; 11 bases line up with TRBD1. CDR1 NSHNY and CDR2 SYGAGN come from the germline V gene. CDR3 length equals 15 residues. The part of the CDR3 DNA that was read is TGTGCCAGCAGTGCTCTCCGGGACAGGGGGGAC. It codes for CASSALRDRGD. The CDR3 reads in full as CASSALRDRGDTQYF.

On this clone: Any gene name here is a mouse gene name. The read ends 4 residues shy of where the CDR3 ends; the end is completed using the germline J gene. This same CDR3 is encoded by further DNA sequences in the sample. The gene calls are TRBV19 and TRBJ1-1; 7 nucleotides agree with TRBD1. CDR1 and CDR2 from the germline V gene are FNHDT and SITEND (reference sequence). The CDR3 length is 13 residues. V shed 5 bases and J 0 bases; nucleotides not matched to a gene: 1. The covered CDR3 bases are TGTGCCAGCAGACAGGGGCCAAACACA. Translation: CASRQGPNT. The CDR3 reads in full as CASRQGPNTEVFF.

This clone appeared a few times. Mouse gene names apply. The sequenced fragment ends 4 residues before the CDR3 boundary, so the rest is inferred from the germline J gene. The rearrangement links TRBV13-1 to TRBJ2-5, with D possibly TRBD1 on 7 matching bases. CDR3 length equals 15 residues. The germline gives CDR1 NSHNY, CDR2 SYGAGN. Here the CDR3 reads CASSDARGRRDTQYF. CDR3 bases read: TGTGCCAGCAGTGATGCAAGGGGGCGCAGGGAC.

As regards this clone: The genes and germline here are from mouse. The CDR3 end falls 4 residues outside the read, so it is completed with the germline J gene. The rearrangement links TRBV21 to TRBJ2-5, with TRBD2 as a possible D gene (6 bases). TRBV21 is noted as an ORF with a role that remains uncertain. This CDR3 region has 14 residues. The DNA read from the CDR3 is TGTGCTAGCAGTCAATCTCTGGGGATGGAC. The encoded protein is CASSQSLGMD. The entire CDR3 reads CASSQSLGMDTQYF.

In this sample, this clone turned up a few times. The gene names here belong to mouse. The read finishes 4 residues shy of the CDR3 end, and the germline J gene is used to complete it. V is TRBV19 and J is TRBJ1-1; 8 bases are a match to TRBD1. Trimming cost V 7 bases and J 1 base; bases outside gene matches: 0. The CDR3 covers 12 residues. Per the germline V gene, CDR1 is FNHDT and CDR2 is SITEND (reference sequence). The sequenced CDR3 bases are TGTGCCAGCGGGACAGGGAACACA. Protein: CASGTGNT. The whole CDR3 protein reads CASGTGNTEVFF.

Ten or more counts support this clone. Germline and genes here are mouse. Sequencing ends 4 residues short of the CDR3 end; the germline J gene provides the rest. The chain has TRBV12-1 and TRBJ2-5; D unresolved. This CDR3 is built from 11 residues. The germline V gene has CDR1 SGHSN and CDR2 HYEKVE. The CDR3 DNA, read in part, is TGTGCCAGCTCTCTCAGGGAC. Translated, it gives CASSLRD. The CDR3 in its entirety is CASSLRDTQYF.

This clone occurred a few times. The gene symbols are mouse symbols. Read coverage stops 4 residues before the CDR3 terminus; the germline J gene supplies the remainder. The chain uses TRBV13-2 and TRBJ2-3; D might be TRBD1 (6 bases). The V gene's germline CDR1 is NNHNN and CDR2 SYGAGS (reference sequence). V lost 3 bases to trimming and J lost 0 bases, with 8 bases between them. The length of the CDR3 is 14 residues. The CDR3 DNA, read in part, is TGTGCCAGCGGTGCAGGGGCTAGTGCAGAA. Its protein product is CASGAGASAE. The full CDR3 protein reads CASGAGASAETLYF.

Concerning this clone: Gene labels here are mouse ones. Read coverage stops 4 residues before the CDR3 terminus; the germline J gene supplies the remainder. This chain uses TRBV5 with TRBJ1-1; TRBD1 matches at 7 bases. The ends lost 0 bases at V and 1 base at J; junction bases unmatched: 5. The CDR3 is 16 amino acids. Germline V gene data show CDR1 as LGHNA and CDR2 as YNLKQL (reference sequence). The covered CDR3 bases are TGTGCCAGCAGCCAAGAGGCGGGACAGAAAAACACA. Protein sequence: CASSQEAGQKNT. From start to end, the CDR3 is CASSQEAGQKNTEVFF.

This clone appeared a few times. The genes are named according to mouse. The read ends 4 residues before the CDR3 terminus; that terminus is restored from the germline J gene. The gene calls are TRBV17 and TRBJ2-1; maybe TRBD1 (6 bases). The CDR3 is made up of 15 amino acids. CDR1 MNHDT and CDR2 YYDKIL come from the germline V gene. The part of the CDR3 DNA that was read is TGTGCTAGCAGTAAGTTACCAGGGGAGGGAGCT. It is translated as CASSKLPGEGA. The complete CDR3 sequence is CASSKLPGEGAEQFF.

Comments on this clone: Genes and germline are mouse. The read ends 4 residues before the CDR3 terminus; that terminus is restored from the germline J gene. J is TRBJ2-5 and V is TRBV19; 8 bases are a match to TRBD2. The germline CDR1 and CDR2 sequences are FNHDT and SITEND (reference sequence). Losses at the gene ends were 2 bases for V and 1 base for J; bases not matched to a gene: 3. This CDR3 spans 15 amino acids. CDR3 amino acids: CASSMFWGDQDTQYF. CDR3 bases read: TGTGCCAGCAGTATGTTCTGGGGGGACCAAGAC.

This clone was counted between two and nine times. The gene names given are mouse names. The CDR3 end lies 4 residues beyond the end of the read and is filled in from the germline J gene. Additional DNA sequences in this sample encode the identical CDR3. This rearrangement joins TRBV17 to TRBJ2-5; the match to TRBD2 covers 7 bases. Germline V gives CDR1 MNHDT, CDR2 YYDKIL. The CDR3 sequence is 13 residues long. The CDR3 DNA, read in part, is TGTGCTAGCAGTAGCGGGGGGGAAGAC. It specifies CASSSGGED. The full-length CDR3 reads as CASSSGGEDTQYF.

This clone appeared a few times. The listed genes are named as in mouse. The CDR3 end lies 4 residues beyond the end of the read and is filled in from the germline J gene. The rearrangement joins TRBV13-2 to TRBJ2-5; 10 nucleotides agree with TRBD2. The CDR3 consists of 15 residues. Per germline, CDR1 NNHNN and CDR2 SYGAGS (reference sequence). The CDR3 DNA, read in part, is TGTGCCAGCGGTGAACCTGGGGGGGCGCGAGAC. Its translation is CASGEPGGARD. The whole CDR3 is CASGEPGGARDTQYF.